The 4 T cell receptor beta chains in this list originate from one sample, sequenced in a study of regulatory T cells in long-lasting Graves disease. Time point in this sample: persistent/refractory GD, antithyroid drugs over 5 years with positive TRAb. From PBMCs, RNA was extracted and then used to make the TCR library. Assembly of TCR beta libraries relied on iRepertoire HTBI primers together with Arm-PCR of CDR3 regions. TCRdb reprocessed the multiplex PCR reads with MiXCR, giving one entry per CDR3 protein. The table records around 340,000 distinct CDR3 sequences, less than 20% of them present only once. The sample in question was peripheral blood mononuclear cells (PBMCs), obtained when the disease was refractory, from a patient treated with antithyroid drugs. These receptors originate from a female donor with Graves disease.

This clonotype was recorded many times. The CDR3: CASRTGKGLGTEAFF. The CDR3 coding sequence is TGTGCCAGTCGGACAGGGAAGGGTTTGGGGACTGAAGCTTTCTTT. The rearrangement uses TRBV19 and TRBJ1-1, with TRBD1 matching 8 bases. J lost 5 bases, V lost 8 bases, and 13 bases had no gene match. CDR3 size: 15 residues. Germline CDR1 LNHDA, CDR2 SQIVND (reference sequence).

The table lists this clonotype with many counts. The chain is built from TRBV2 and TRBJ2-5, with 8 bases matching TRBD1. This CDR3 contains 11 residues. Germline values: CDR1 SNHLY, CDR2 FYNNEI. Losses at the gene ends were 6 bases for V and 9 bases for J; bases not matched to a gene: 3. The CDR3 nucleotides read TGTGCCAGCAGCGTACAGGGGGCCCAGTACTTC. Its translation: CASSVQGAQYF.

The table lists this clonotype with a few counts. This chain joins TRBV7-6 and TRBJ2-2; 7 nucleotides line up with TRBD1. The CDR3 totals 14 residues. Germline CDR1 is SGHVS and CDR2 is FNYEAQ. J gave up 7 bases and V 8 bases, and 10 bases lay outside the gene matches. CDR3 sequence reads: CASSEGGRSGELFF. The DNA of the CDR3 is TGTGCCAGCTCAGAAGGGGGCCGGAGCGGGGAGCTGTTTTTT.

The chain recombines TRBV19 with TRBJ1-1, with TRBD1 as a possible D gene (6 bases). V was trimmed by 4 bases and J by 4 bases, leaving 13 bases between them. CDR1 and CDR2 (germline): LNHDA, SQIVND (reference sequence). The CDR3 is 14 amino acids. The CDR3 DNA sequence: TGTGCCAGTAGTAAGGGGCAGGGGAGCACTGAAGCTTTCTTT. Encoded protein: CASSKGQGSTEAFF.